This T cell receptor (beta chain) was captured in a study of vaccination and CD4 T cells after COVID-19. Overall study: Post-vaccine specimens were obtained a median roughly 70 days after dose two (range 14 to 241).

Treatment here: approximately 9-day PBMC culture with coronavirus spike peptide pools or control peptides (ViraFEST assay). The assay that was used to sequence DNA from cultured CD4+ T cells was the Oncomine TCR Beta short-read assay. Investigators obtained genomic DNA by extraction from cultured CD4+ T cells. From the PCR reads, TCRdb called clonotypes with MiXCR, one entry per CDR3 protein. This sample has more than 15,000 distinct CDR3 sequences, with around 32% found just once. By frequency in the sample, this clonotype is medium-sized. The target antigen is unknown. CDR1 and CDR2 from the germline V gene are DFQATT and SNEGSKA (reference sequence). This CDR3 contains 12 residues. Trimming removed 6 bases from V and 8 bases from J, with 16 bases in between. Study outcomes and limitations: The authors identified 304 of 307 vaccine-specific clones in convalescent patients as spike mono-reactive.

The chain links TRBV20-1 to TRBJ1-2; TRBD1 is a possible D gene (6 bases). Sequencing used cultured CD4+ T cells from blood. The TCR sequence derives from a human donor with COVID-19. CDR3 bases: TGCAGTGCCCCTGACACAGGGCGAGGCTACACCTTC. Amino acid sequence: CSAPDTGRGYTF.